The subject of this entry is one TCR beta chain. The antigen is not known. This record belongs to a study of OX40 agonist ivuxolimab in advanced cancers. Whole-study findings and limits: There were, on average, more expanded clones in CD8+ T cells than in CD4+.

The table came from immunoSEQ multiplex PCR; TCRdb's copy has only in-frame clones and leaves some out. This repertoire shows about 48,000 clones, nearly 85% found once; its top ten account for over 1%. CDR1 SGHAT and CDR2 FQNNGV come from the germline V gene. The CDR3 totals 12 residues. Trimming left V 5 bases short and J 5 bases short, with 8 bases between. The sequences come from CD4+ or CD8+ T cells sorted from blood, collected in a trial of the OX40 agonist ivuxolimab. This TCR came from an adult with an advanced solid tumor such as melanoma, head and neck, liver or kidney cancer. The V and J genes are TRBV11-2 and TRBJ2-3; D gene ambiguous. CDR3 in amino acids: CASSQQRDTQYF. CDR3 sequence (DNA): TGTGCCAGCAGCCAACAACGAGATACGCAGTATTTT. The full variable domain, its missing parts supplied by reference TRBV11-2 and TRBJ2-3, is EAGVAQSPRYKIIEKRQSVAFWCNPISGHATLYWYQQILGQGPKLLIQFQNNGVVDDSQLPKDRFSAERLKGVDSTLKIQPAKLEDSAVYLCASSQQRDTQYFGPGTRLTVL.